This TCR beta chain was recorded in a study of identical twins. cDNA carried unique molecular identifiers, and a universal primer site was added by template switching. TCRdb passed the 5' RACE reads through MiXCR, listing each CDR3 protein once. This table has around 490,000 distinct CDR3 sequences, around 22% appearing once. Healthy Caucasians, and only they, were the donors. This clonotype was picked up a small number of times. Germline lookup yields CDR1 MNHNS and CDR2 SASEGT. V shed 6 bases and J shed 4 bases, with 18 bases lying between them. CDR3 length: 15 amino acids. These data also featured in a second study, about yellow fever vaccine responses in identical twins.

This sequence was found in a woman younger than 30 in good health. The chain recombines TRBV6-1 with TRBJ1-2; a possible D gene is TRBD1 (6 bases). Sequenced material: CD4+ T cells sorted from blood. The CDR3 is CASRPVSGGGYGYTF. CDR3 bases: TGTGCCAGCAGACCCGTGTCGGGGGGCGGCTATGGCTACACCTTC.